The source of this T cell receptor (beta chain) is a study of blood T cells in healthy people across ages. Primers used in a second PCR of about 7 to 12 cycles were a sample-barcoded 5' primer and a J-beta primer mix. One entry per CDR3 protein results from TCRdb running MiXCR on the 5' RACE reads. The sample consists of around 1.5 million distinct CDR3 sequences, approximately 38% of them appearing once. The CDR3 is 15 residues long. The germline gives CDR1 SGHDN, CDR2 FVKESK. V gave up 3 bases and J gave up 2 bases, with 13 bases separating them. The genes are TRBV14 and TRBJ2-5, with D possibly being TRBD1 (6 bases). This receptor was obtained from a woman between 18 and 29 years old in good health. Sequenced: blood. CDR3 nucleotides: TGTGCCAGCAGCCACTTCCTCGACAGGCAAGAGACCCAGTACTTC. Its translation is CASSHFLDRQETQYF.